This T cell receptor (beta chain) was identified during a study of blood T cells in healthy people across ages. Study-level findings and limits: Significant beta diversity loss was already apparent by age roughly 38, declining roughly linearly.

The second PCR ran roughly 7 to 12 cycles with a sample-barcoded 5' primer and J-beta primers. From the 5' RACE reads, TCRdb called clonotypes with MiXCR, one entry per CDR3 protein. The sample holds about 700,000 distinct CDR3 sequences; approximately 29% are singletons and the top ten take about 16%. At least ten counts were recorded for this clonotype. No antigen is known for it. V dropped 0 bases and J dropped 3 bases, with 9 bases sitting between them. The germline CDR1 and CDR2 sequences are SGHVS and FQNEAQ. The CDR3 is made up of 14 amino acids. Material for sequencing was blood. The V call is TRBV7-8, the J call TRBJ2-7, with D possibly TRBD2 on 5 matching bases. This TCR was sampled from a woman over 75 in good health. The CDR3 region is CASSLARADYEQYF. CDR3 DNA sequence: TGTGCCAGCAGCTTAGCGAGGGCAGACTACGAGCAGTACTTC.